Listed below are T cell receptor beta chains from one sample, sequenced in a study of T cells after yellow fever vaccination. TCRdb re-derived calls from the 5' RACE reads in MiXCR, one entry per CDR3 protein. This sample has more than 110,000 distinct CDR3 sequences, with about 7% found just once. Source: CD4+ T cells sorted from PBMCs, taken 10 days after the yellow fever booster vaccination. The receptors stem from a man between 25 and 39 years old who received the YFV17D yellow fever vaccine. The CDR3 runs from the conserved cysteine through the conserved F or W. A D gene is named only where the DNA matches it firmly. Rows may omit the clone size; those that give it use once, few, many or a size class.

>TRBJ1-1|few|TRBV30|-
CAWKALRPAFAFF
TGTGCCTGGAAAGCCCTAAGGCCCGCATTCGCTTTCTTT
>TRBJ2-1|many|TRBV7-2|TRBD2
CASSLWASGTNEQFF
TGTGCCAGCAGCTTGTGGGCTAGCGGGACCAATGAGCAGTTCTTC
>TRBJ1-1|many|TRBV7-8|-
CASSLGGRQNTEAFF
TGTGCCAGCAGCTTAGGGGGCCGGCAGAACACTGAAGCTTTCTTT
>TRBJ2-2|many|TRBV5-5|-
CASSTDRNTGELFF
TGTGCCAGCAGCACAGACAGGAACACCGGGGAGCTGTTTTTT
>TRBJ2-3|-|TRBV4-2|TRBD2
CASSQPTGTSGSGTQYF
TGTGCCAGCAGCCAACCCACCGGGACTAGCGGCTCGGGTACGCAGTATTTT
>TRBJ2-1|many|TRBV5-1|TRBD2
CASTVAGSYNEQFF
TGCGCCAGCACAGTAGCGGGGTCCTACAATGAGCAGTTCTTC
>TRBJ2-1|-|TRBV7-2|TRBD2
CASSLGRLAEQFF
TGTGCCAGCAGCTTAGGGCGACTAGCGGAGCAGTTCTTC
>TRBJ2-7|many|TRBV28|TRBD1
CASSVTGLLYEQYF
TGTGCCAGCAGCGTGACAGGGCTACTTTACGAGCAGTACTTC
>TRBJ2-1|many|TRBV12-3/TRBV12-4|TRBD2
CASSFGMTSGNPGQFF
TGTGCCAGCAGTTTCGGGATGACTAGCGGGAACCCTGGGCAGTTCTTC
>TRBJ2-1|-|TRBV30|-
CAWSVLGGGAQFF
TGTGCCTGGAGTGTATTAGGGGGTGGTGCGCAGTTCTTC
>TRBJ2-1|many|TRBV12-3/TRBV12-4|TRBD2
CASRLAGANEQFF
TGTGCCAGCAGACTAGCGGGAGCCAATGAGCAGTTCTTC
>TRBJ1-4|many|TRBV3-1|-
CASSQVRSATNEKLFF
TGTGCCAGCAGCCAAGTGAGGTCGGCAACTAATGAAAAACTGTTTTTT
>TRBJ1-2|many|TRBV3-1|-
CASSLSTGGSTGGYTF
TGTGCCAGCAGCCTTTCGACCGGAGGCTCTACGGGGGGCTACACCTTC
>TRBJ2-1|many|TRBV20-1|TRBD2
CSASGLAGGPGSYNEQFF
TGCAGTGCTAGCGGACTAGCGGGAGGGCCGGGCTCCTACAATGAGCAGTTCTTC
>TRBJ1-1|many|TRBV11-2|-
CASSLSGTVTEAFF
TGTGCCAGCAGCCTCTCCGGAACAGTGACTGAAGCTTTCTTT
>TRBJ2-7|many|TRBV28|-
CASSIPNYEQYF
TGTGCCAGCAGTATCCCTAACTACGAGCAGTACTTC
>TRBJ2-1|-|TRBV11-1|TRBD1
CASSLDNVGTGGRDEQFF
TGTGCCAGCAGCTTAGACAACGTCGGGACAGGGGGCCGGGATGAGCAGTTCTTC
>TRBJ1-2|many|TRBV29-1|-
CSAAQGNYGYTF
TGCAGCGCCGCCCAGGGGAACTATGGCTACACCTTC
>TRBJ2-3|many|TRBV20-1|-
CSAPTGGHGTDTQYF
TGCAGTGCTCCCACCGGGGGGCACGGAACAGATACGCAGTATTTT
>TRBJ2-7|many|TRBV4-3|TRBD1
CASSLAGTGCFEQYF
TGCGCCAGCAGCCTAGCCGGGACAGGCTGTTTTGAGCAGTACTTC
>TRBJ2-7|many|TRBV19|-
CASSDKGTYTYEQYF
TGTGCCAGTAGTGACAAGGGGACTTATACCTACGAGCAGTACTTC
>TRBJ2-1|many|TRBV12-3/TRBV12-4|-
CASSLALMGGDEQFF
TGTGCCAGCAGTTTAGCGCTCATGGGGGGCGATGAGCAGTTCTTC
>TRBJ2-2|many|TRBV5-1|TRBD2
CASSLVASGNSGELFF
TGCGCCAGCAGCTTGGTTGCTAGCGGGAACTCCGGGGAGCTGTTTTTT
>TRBJ1-1|few|TRBV14|-
CASSRMGQGDTEAFF
TGTGCCAGCAGTCGCATGGGGCAGGGAGATACTGAAGCTTTCTTT
>TRBJ2-7|many|TRBV19|TRBD1
CASSPVSTRLQGERGQPYEQYF
TGTGCCAGTAGTCCCGTCTCCACCCGCCTTCAGGGGGAGAGGGGACAGCCCTACGAGCAGTACTTC
>TRBJ1-6|many|TRBV24-1|-
CATSDLSYNSPLHF
TGTGCCACCAGTGACCTCTCCTATAATTCACCCCTCCACTTT
>TRBJ1-4|few|TRBV9|TRBD1
CASSPRTGGAKLFF
TGTGCCAGCAGCCCCCGGACAGGGGGCGCAAAACTGTTTTTT
>TRBJ2-1|many|TRBV7-3|TRBD2
CASSSGLAAREQFF
TGTGCCAGCAGCTCCGGACTAGCGGCCAGGGAGCAGTTCTTC
>TRBJ2-7|many|TRBV5-1|-
CASSLAQGYEQYF
TGCGCCAGCAGCTTGGCTCAGGGGTACGAGCAGTACTTC
>TRBJ2-1|many|TRBV19|-
CASGERGGLPEQFF
TGTGCCAGTGGCGAACGGGGCGGACTACCTGAGCAGTTCTTC
>TRBJ2-3|-|TRBV7-9|-
CASSHEQGDTQYF
TGTGCCAGCAGCCACGAACAGGGCGATACGCAGTATTTT
>TRBJ2-7|many|TRBV7-2|TRBD2
CASSLTSGTRVYEQYF
TGTGCCAGCAGCCTTACTAGCGGAACAAGGGTCTACGAGCAGTACTTC
>TRBJ2-1|-|TRBV6-1|TRBD1
CASSRAGGFNNEQFF
TGTGCCAGCAGTCGCGCAGGGGGCTTCAACAATGAGCAGTTCTTC
>TRBJ2-5|many|TRBV15|-
CATSRIGAYQETQYF
TGTGCCACCAGCAGAATAGGGGCGTACCAAGAGACCCAGTACTTC
>TRBJ2-6|few|TRBV7-8|-
CASSLVRGGANVLTF
TGTGCCAGCAGCTTGGTCCGGGGTGGGGCCAACGTCCTGACTTTC
>TRBJ1-5|many|TRBV20-1|-
CSARGSNQPQHF
TGCAGTGCTCGGGGTAGCAATCAGCCCCAGCATTTT
>TRBJ2-7|many|TRBV7-3|-
CASSLFHGYEQYF
TGTGCCAGCAGCTTATTTCACGGCTACGAGCAGTACTTC
>TRBJ1-1|many|TRBV7-9|-
CAGSLAGVGEAFF
TGTGCCGGCAGCCTGGCAGGGGTAGGTGAAGCTTTCTTT
>TRBJ2-3|many|TRBV24-1|-
CATSDRRGGQDTQYF
TGTGCCACCAGTGACCGCAGAGGAGGACAAGATACGCAGTATTTT
>TRBJ2-1|-|TRBV9|-
CASSPQIAVLYNEQFF
TGTGCCAGCAGCCCTCAGATAGCGGTTCTATACAATGAGCAGTTCTTC